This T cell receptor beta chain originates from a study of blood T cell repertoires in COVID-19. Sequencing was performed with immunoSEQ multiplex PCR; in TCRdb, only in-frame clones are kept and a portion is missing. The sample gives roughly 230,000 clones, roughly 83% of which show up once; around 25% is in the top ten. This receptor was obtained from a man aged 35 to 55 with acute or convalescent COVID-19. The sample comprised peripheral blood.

The CDR3 DNA follows: TGTGCCAGCAGTGCCCTCTACGAGCAGTACTTC. It translates to CASSALYEQYF. The chain is built from TRBV25-1 and TRBJ2-7; no firm D call. Per germline, CDR1 MGHDK and CDR2 SYGVNS. V was shortened by 4 bases and J by 3 bases, with 4 bases between the two germline ends. The CDR3 has 11 amino acids.